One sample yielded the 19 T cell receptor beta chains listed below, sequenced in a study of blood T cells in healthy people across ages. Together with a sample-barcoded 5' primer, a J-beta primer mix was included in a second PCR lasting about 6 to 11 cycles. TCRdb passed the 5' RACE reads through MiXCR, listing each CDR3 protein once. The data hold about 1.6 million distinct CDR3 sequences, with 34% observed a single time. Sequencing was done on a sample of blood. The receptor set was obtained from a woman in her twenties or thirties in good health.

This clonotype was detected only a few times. The CDR3 is CASSTGQGSRTQYF. In DNA form, the CDR3 reads TGTGCCAGCAGCACCGGACAGGGTTCGAGGACCCAGTACTTC. This sequence joins TRBV11-2 and TRBJ2-5; 8 positions agree with TRBD1. V lost 5 bases and J lost 7; bases outside the gene matches: 9. The CDR3 is made up of 14 amino acids. Germline V gives CDR1 SGHAT, CDR2 FQNNGV. Supplemented by reference TRBV11-2 and TRBJ2-5, the full variable domain reads EAGVAQSPRYKIIEKRQSVAFWCNPISGHATLYWYQQILGQGPKLLIQFQNNGVVDDSQLPKDRFSAERLKGVDSTLKIQPAKLEDSAVYLCASSTGQGSRTQYFGPGTRLLVL.

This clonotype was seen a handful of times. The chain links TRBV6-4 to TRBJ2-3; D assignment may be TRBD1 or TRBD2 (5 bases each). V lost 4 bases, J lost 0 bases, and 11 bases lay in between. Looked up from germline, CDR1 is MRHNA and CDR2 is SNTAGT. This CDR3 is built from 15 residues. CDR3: CASSAARESTDTQYF. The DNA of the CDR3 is TGTGCCAGCAGTGCGGCCAGGGAGAGCACAGATACGCAGTATTTT.

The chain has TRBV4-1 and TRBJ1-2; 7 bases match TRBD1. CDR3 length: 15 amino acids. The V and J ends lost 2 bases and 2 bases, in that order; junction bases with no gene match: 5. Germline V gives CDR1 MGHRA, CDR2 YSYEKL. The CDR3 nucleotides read TGCGCCAGCAGCCAACATGACAGGGAAAACTATGGCTACACCTTC. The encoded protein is CASSQHDRENYGYTF.

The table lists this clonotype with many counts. The CDR3 is CAWSAPIQSSYEQYF. Written as DNA, the CDR3 is TGTGCCTGGAGTGCCCCTATTCAAAGCTCCTACGAGCAGTACTTC. J is TRBJ2-7 and V is TRBV30; no definite D call. This CDR3 has 15 residues. The germline CDR1 and CDR2 sequences are GTSNPN and SVGIG (reference sequence). Trimming left V 1 base short and J 0 bases short, with 13 bases between.

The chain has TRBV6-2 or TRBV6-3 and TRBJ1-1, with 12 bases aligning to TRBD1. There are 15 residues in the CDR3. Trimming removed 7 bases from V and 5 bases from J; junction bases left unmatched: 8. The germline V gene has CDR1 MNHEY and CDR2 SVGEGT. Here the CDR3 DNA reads TGTGCCAGCAAGCGGGACAGGGGGCACGAGACTGAAGCTTTCTTT. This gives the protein CASKRDRGHETEAFF.

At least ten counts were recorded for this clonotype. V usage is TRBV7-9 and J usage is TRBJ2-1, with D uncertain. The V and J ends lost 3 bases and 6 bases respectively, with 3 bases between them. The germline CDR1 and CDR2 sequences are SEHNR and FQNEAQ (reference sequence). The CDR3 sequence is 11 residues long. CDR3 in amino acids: CASSLTNEQFF. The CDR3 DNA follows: TGTGCCAGCAGCTTGACCAATGAGCAGTTCTTC.

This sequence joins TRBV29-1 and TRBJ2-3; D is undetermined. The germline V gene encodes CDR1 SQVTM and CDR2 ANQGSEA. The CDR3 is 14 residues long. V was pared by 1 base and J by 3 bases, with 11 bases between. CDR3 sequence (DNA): TGCAGCGTTGAAGGAGGAGTACTGACAGATACGCAGTATTTT. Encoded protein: CSVEGGVLTDTQYF.

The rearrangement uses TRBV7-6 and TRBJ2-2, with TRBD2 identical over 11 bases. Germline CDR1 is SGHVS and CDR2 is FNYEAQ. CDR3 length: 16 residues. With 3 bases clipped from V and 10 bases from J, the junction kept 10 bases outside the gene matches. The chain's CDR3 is CASSFMALAGGVELFF. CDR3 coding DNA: TGTGCCAGCAGCTTTATGGCCCTAGCGGGGGGCGTGGAGCTGTTTTTT.

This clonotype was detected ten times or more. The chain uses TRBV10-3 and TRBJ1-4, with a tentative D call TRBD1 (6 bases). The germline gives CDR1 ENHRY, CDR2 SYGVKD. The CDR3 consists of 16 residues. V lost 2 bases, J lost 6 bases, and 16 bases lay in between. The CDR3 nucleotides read TGTGCCATCAGTGAGCACGGGGGCGAAGGGGATGAAAAACTGTTTTTT. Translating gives CAISEHGGEGDEKLFF.

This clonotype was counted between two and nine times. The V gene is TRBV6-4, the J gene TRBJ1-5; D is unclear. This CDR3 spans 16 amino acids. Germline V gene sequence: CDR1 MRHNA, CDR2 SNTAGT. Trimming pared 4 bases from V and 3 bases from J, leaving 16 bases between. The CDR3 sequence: CASSVGKTSFNQPQHF. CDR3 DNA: TGTGCCAGCAGTGTGGGCAAAACGTCTTTCAATCAGCCCCAGCATTTT.

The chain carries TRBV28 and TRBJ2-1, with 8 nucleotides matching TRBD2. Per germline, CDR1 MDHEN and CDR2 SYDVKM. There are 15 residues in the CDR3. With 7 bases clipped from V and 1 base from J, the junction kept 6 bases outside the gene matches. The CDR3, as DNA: TGTGCCAGCATCCTTAGCGGGACTTCCTACAATGAGCAGTTCTTC. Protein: CASILSGTSYNEQFF.

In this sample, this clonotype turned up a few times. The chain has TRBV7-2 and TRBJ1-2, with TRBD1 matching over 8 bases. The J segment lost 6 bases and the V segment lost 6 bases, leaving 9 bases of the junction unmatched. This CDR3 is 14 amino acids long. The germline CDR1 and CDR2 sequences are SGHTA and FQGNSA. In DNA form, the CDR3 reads TGTGCCAGCAGTCAAAGGACAGGGCCGCATGGCTACACCTTC. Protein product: CASSQRTGPHGYTF.

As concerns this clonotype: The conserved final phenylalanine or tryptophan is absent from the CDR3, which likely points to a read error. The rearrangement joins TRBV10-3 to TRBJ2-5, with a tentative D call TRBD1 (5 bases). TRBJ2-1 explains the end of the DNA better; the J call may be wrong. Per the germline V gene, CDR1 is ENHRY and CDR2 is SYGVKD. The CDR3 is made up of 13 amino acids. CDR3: CAISVSSQGEQFC. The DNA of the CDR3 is TGTGCCATCAGTGTATCCAGCCAGGGTGAGCAGTTCTGC.

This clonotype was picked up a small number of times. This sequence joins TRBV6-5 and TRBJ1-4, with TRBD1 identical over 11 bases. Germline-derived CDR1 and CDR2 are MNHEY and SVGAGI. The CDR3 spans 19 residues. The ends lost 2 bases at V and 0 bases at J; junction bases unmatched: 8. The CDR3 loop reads CASSYSIGQGAATNEKLFF. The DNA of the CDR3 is TGTGCCAGCAGTTACAGTATAGGACAGGGGGCGGCAACTAATGAAAAACTGTTTTTT.

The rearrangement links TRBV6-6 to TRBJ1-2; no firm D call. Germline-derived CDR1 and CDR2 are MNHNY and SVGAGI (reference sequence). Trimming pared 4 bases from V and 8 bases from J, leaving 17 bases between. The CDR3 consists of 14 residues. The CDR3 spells CASSFGEEVKGYTF. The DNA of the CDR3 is TGTGCCAGCAGTTTCGGGGAGGAGGTTAAGGGCTACACCTTC.

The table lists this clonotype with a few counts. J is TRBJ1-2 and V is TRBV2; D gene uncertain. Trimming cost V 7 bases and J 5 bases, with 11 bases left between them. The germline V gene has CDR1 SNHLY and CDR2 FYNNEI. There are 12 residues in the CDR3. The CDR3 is CASTVRRYGYTF. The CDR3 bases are TGTGCCAGCACTGTACGTCGGTATGGCTACACCTTC.

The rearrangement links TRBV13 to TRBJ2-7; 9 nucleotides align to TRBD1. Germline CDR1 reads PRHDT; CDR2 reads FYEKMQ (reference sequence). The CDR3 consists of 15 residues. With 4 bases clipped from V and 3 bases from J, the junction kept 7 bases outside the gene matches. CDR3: CASSSFRDRVYEQYF. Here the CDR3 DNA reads TGTGCCAGCAGCTCGTTCCGGGACAGGGTCTACGAGCAGTACTTC.

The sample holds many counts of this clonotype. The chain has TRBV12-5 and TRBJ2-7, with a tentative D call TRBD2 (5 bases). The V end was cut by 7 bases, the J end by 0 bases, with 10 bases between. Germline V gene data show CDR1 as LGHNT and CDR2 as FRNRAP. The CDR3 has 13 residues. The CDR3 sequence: CASAPGSSYEQYF. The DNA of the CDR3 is TGTGCTAGTGCCCCGGGGTCCTCCTACGAGCAGTACTTC.

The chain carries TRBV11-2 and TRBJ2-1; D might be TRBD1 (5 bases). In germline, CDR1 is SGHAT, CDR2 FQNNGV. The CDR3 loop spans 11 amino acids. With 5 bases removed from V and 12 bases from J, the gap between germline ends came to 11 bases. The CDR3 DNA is TGTGCCAGCAGCAAAGGGGTGACGCAGTTCTTC. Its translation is CASSKGVTQFF.